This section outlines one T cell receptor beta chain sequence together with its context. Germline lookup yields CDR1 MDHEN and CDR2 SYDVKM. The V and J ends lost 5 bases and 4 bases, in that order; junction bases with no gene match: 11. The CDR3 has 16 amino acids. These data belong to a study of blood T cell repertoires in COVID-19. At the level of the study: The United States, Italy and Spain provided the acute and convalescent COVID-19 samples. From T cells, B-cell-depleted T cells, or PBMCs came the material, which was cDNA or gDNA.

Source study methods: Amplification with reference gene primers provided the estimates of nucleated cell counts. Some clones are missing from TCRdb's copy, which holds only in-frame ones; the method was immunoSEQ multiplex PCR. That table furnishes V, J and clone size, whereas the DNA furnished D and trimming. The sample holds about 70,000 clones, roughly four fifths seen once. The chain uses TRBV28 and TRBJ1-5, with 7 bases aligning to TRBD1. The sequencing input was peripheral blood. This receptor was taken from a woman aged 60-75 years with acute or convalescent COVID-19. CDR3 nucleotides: TGTGCCAGCAGTCAATCCGGGACAGTAGAAAATCAGCCCCAGCATTTT. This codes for CASSQSGTVENQPQHF.